This TCR beta chain is from a study of identical twins. Study-level findings and limits: Memory repertoires lacked the insertion deficit that abundant cord blood beta clonotypes showed.

One entry per CDR3 protein results from TCRdb running MiXCR on the 5' RACE reads. The sample records under 1 million distinct CDR3 sequences, around 12% being singletons. Deletions cut 6 bases from V and 6 bases from J, with 14 bases between. The CDR3 spans 14 residues. Germline lookup yields CDR1 ENHRY and CDR2 SYGVKD. All of the donors were Caucasians in good health. This clonotype was seen at least ten times. Its antigen remains unidentified. These data are also associated with another study on yellow fever vaccine responses in identical twins.

The chain combines TRBV10-3 with TRBJ2-2, with D unclear. The sequencing sample was made of PBMCs. This clonotype was sampled from a woman younger than 30 in good health. CDR3 region: CAISSRIIAGELFF. CDR3 DNA sequence: TGTGCCATCAGCTCCAGGATAATCGCCGGGGAGCTGTTTTTT.